Ten or more counts support the clone carrying this TCR beta chain. Its antigen is not identified. These data are taken from a study of Graves' ophthalmopathy and Graves' hyperthyroidism. For the study at large: Peripheral blood sampling occurred at initial diagnosis, before any treatment. Study results and caveats: Appearing in blood as well were most expanded thyroid clonotypes above 0.001 frequency.

V shed 0 bases and J shed 6 bases, with 13 bases lying between them. Germline CDR1 reads SGHRS; CDR2 reads YFSETQ. This CDR3 comprises 14 residues. TCR beta CDR3 regions were amplified from RNA transcripts. The workflow started with a first-round RT-PCR run with HTBI primers and then moved on to a second-round multiplex PCR. TCRdb reanalysed the multiplex PCR reads using MiXCR and keeps one entry per CDR3 protein. The sample shows about half a million distinct CDR3 sequences, under 15% of them seen only once. The study excluded patients with other autoimmune diseases, uncontrolled infections, pregnancy or lactation. Someone took the PBMCs out of 10 ml of fresh peripheral blood.

The sample taken for sequencing was blood. The genes are TRBV5-1 and TRBJ2-7; no reliable D call. The receptor was derived from a young woman with Graves' ophthalmopathy. The CDR3: CASSLAVRKGEQYF. Written as DNA, the CDR3 is TGCGCCAGCAGCTTGGCGGTAAGGAAAGGCGAGCAGTACTTC.